The clone carrying this T cell receptor (beta chain) has only a few counts. Its cognate antigen is unknown. Sequencing templates came from extracted RNA that was reverse transcribed into cDNA. Clones were sequenced by immunoSEQ multiplex PCR, and TCRdb holds only the in-frame ones, with some missing. The profile shows about 180,000 clones, 58% of them singletons. The germline V gene encodes CDR1 SEHNR and CDR2 FQNEAQ (reference sequence). CDR3 length: 13 residues. Deletions cut 5 bases from V and 2 bases from J, with 9 bases between. The data derive from a study of CD8+ T cells in alopecia areata. As for the study in general: The study gave treated patients oral tofacitinib at 5 to 10 mg twice daily. Study findings and constraints: Scalp samples also yield sequences of resident alphabeta T cells from normal skin.

Treatment: oral pan-JAK inhibitor, 5-10 mg twice daily. The chain links TRBV7-9 to TRBJ1-2, with D tentatively TRBD1 (6 bases). The sequence was collected from a human donor with alopecia areata. Here the sequenced sample was CD4+ T cells sorted from blood, taken between weeks 55 and 65, from a patient treated with tofacitinib. In nucleotides, the CDR3 is TGTGCCAGCAGCACTCAGGGGAACTATGGCTACACCTTC. This gives the protein CASSTQGNYGYTF.